This TCR beta chain was identified during a study of blood T cells in healthy people across ages (dated by TCRdb to between 2014 and 2016). The study in broad terms: Template switching captured roughly one uniquely barcoded TCR beta cDNA molecule per two T cells in model experiments. For two donors (one aged 18 to 30 and one aged 80 or older), the study analyzed two additional independent replicas of 1 million unique cDNA reads from the same blood draw. To track age-related changes in TCR beta repertoire diversity, the study relied on deep sequencing normalized with unique cDNA molecular identifiers. Four age groups were formed from the donors: young (average 16 years), middle-aged (approximately 40), aged (62) and long-lived (roughly 88). To avoid experimental bias, donors of different ages were spread randomly across the sequencing lanes.

As regards this clonotype: It lacks a known antigen. Base-call qualities are not available, and no considerably larger clone is one nucleotide away.

The CDR3 sequence holds 14 residues, the cysteine and phenylalanine included. Kept here is only the CDR3 DNA, which spans 42 bases and is read in frame from base 1. Relative to germline, V is missing 6 bases and J is missing 9 bases, with 14 bases of the junction outside any gene match. The germline V gene (reference sequence) specifies DFQATT as CDR1 and SNEGSKA as CDR2. Library construction relied on 5' RACE. Reads for this sample came from an Illumina HiSeq 2500. A second PCR of about 6 to 11 cycles was run with a J-beta primer mix and a sample-barcoded 5' primer. A template-switch 5' adaptor carrying 12 random nucleotides introduced a unique molecular identifier onto each TCR beta cDNA molecule. Each sample yielded at least 3 million CDR3-containing paired-end reads. First-strand cDNA was synthesized from all RNA with the Mint cDNA synthesis kit, primed by a TRBC-specific oligonucleotide. All cDNA was treated with uracil-DNA glycosylase and then went through a first 18-cycle PCR with the universal primers M1SS and BC2_uni_R. In the original analysis: Normalization of each sample was performed by random selection of 1 million high-quality reads, each carrying a distinct molecular identifier. Instead of being binned into consensus sequences, reads that shared molecular identifiers were thrown out. CDR3 identification, clonotype clustering and error correction used MiTCR with a Q25 quality threshold and the strictest error-elimination algorithm. A nonparametric unseen species model with Euler transformation was used to estimate a lower bound on total TCR beta diversity. TCRdb redid the processing of the public reads, applying fastp at Q25 and MiXCR, and retained in-frame beta chains. Under each unique CDR3 protein, matching rows form one entry showing the most common genes and DNA. For this entry, the V and J calls and clone size follow TCRdb and not the study's own pipeline. The sample table holds under 750,000 distinct CDR3 sequences, of which 45% to 55% were seen once. The biggest ten clones account for around 24% of the sample.

The donors were some 36 Caucasian individuals from Russia, aged 6 to 90 years, who were systemically healthy. Each donor gave ten milliliters of peripheral blood, collected into EDTA-treated Vacutainer tubes. PBMCs were isolated by Ficoll-Paque density-gradient centrifugation, with at least 7 million obtained per sample. Trizol reagent was used to extract total RNA from PBMCs, with at least 5.5 micrograms per sample. For every donor, an aliquot of PBMCs went through flow cytometry to measure the percentages of naive CD45RAhigh/CD27high T cells. The paper's findings and limits, for the study overall: As age increased, observed TCR beta diversity per million T cells dropped in a roughly linear way, and a significant reduction was already evident by age 40. Estimates of total diversity based on one million sequenced T cells were considered lower bounds and underestimates. Observed TCR beta diversity correlated strongly with the percentage of naive T cells measured by flow cytometry. Compared with the aged group, the long-lived group had more naive CD4+ T cells, fewer expanded clones and increased TCR diversity, a pattern suggesting age selection. Because profiling used bulk unsorted PBMCs, naive and antigen-experienced compartments could not be compared conclusively. Donor CMV infection status was unknown, potentially confounding age-related changes in expanded clonotypes.

The specimen sequenced was blood. The clonotype comes from an older man in good health. The chain uses TRBV20-1 and TRBJ2-1; 7 of the junction bases match TRBD2. The DNA sequence is TGCAGTGCCCCGACTAGCCGGAGGGCGGGTGAGCAGTTCTTC. Its product reads: CSAPTSRRAGEQFF.